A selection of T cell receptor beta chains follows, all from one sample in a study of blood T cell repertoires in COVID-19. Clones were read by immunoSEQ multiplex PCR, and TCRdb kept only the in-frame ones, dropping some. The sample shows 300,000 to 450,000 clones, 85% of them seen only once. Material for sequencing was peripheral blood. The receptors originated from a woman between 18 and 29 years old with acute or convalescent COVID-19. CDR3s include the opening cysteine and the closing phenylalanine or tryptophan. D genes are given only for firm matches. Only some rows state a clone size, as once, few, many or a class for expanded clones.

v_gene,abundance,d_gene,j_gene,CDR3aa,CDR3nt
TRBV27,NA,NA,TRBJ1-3,CASSLSGYGNTIYF,TGTGCCAGCAGTCTCTCAGGGTACGGAAACACCATATATTTT
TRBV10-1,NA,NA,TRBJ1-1,CASSESFGGTEAFF,TGCGCCAGCAGTGAGTCGTTCGGCGGCACTGAAGCTTTCTTT
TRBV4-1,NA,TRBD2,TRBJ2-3,CASSQVWLAGSGADTQYF,TGCGCCAGCAGCCAAGTGTGGCTAGCGGGAAGTGGGGCAGATACGCAGTATTTT
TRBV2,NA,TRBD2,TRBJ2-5,CASSPWVASGGLTLETQYF,TGTGCCAGCAGTCCCTGGGTGGCTAGCGGGGGACTTACTCTAGAGACCCAGTACTTC
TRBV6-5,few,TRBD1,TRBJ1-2,CASSRDSGYGYTF,TGTGCCAGCAGTCGGGACAGCGGATATGGCTACACCTTC
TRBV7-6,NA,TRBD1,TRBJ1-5,CASSLGQGGGQPQHF,TGTGCCAGCAGCTTAGGACAGGGAGGAGGTCAGCCCCAGCATTTT
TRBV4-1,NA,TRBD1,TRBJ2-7,CASSRDSTYEQYF,TGCGCCAGCAGCCGGGACAGTACCTACGAGCAGTACTTC
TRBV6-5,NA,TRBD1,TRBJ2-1,CASSYGTGGRYEQFF,TGTGCCAGCAGTTATGGGACAGGGGGCAGGTATGAGCAGTTCTTC
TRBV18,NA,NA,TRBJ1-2,CASSPPLNYGYTF,TGTGCCAGCTCACCACCACTAAACTATGGCTACACCTTC
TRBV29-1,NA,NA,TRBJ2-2,CSVTRNTGELFF,TGCAGCGTCACCAGAAACACCGGGGAGCTGTTTTTT
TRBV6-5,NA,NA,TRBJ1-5,CASITGPLNQPQHF,TGTGCCAGCATCACAGGTCCACTGAATCAGCCCCAGCATTTT
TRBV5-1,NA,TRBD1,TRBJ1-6,CASSLVTGGASGAPLHF,TGCGCCAGCAGCTTGGTGACAGGGGGCGCGAGTGGGGCACCCCTCCACTTT
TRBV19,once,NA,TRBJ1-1,CASNAGAWGPWNTEAFF,TGTGCCAGTAATGCGGGCGCATGGGGGCCATGGAACACTGAAGCTTTCTTT
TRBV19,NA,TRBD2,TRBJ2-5,CASSPLRGLPQETQYF,TGTGCCAGTAGTCCCTTGAGGGGACTACCCCAAGAGACCCAGTACTTC
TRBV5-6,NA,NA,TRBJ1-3,CASSPSLPGNTIYF,TGTGCCAGCAGTCCTAGCCTTCCCGGAAACACCATATATTTT
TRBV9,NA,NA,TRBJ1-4,CASSQWGATNEKLFF,TGTGCCAGCAGCCAGTGGGGGGCAACTAATGAAAAACTGTTTTTT
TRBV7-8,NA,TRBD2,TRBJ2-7,CASSLGGGSYEQYF,TGTGCCAGCAGCTTAGGGGGGGGGTCCTACGAGCAGTACTTC
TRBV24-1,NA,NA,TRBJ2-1,CATSDFSVGNEQFF,TGTGCCACCAGTGATTTTTCGGTTGGCAATGAGCAGTTCTTC
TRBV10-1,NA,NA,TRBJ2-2,CASSKTGVSGELFF,TGCGCCAGCAGTAAAACGGGAGTTTCCGGGGAGCTGTTTTTT
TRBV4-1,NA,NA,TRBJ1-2,CASSQVTGVGYTF,TGCGCCAGCAGCCAAGTAACAGGCGTAGGCTACACCTTC
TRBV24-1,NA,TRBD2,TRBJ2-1,CATSEQSGRDNEQFF,TGTGCCACCAGTGAACAGAGCGGGAGGGACAATGAGCAGTTCTTC
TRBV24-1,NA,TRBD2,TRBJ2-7,CATSEPEATSGYEQYF,TGTGCCACCAGTGAACCTGAAGCGACTAGCGGGTACGAGCAGTACTTC
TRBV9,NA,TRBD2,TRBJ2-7,CASSVSGRAYEQYF,TGTGCCAGCAGCGTTAGCGGGAGGGCGTACGAGCAGTACTTC
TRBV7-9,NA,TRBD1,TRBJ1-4,CASSLMTGDKANEKLFF,TGTGCCAGCAGCCTCATGACAGGGGACAAGGCTAATGAAAAACTGTTTTTT
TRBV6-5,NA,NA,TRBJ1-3,CASSYSGSYSGNTIYF,TGTGCCAGCAGTTACTCGGGCAGTTACTCTGGAAACACCATATATTTT
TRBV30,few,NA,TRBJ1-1,CAWNYRVDTEAFF,TGTGCCTGGAACTACAGGGTGGATACTGAAGCTTTCTTT
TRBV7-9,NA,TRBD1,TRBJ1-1,CASSSVTGEPEAFF,TGTGCCAGCAGCTCGGTGACAGGGGAGCCTGAAGCTTTCTTT
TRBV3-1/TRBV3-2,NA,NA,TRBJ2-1,CASSQGGGPSYNEQFF,TGTGCCAGCAGCCAAGGGGGGGGCCCCTCCTACAATGAGCAGTTCTTC
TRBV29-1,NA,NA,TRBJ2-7,CSVDQRGGYEQYF,TGCAGCGTTGATCAGAGGGGGGGTTACGAGCAGTACTTC
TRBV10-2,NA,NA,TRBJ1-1,CASSRRYTEAFF,TGCGCCAGCAGTAGGCGGTACACTGAAGCTTTCTTT
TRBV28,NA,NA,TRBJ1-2,CASSSDWEGYGYTF,TGTGCCAGCAGTTCCGACTGGGAGGGCTATGGCTACACCTTC
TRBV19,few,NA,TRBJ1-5,CASSMLRDRSSSNQPQHF,TGTGCCAGTAGTATGCTCCGAGACAGATCATCTAGCAATCAGCCCCAGCATTTT
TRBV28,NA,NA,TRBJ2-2,CASSSRWGEQRVGELFF,TGTGCCAGCAGTTCCCGCTGGGGAGAGCAGCGAGTCGGGGAGCTGTTTTTT
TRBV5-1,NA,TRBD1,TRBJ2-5,CASSHGTGGMETQYF,TGCGCCAGCAGCCATGGGACAGGGGGCATGGAGACCCAGTACTTC
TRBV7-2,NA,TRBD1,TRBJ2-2,CASSLEGTGKWELFF,TGTGCCAGCAGCTTAGAGGGGACAGGGAAGTGGGAGCTGTTTTTT
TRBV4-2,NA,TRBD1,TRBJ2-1,CASSHRTGYSYNEQFF,TGTGCCAGCAGCCATAGGACAGGTTACTCCTACAATGAGCAGTTCTTC
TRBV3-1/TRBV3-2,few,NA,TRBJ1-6,CASSQSPSYNSPLHF,TGTGCCAGCAGCCAGAGTCCCTCCTATAATTCACCCCTCCACTTT